A single sample gave rise to the 27 T cell receptor beta chains below, sequenced in a study of blood T cell repertoires in COVID-19. Sequencing was performed with immunoSEQ multiplex PCR; in TCRdb, only in-frame clones are kept and a portion is missing. The sample lists a few hundred thousand clones; 70% to 90% were seen once. The source material was PBMCs or T cells enriched from blood (not recorded which). These receptors came from a woman aged 30 to 39 who had recovered from COVID-19.

Only a few counts were recorded for this clone. The rearrangement joins TRBV30 to TRBJ2-2, with D hard to call. The germline V and J ends were trimmed by 3 bases and 11 bases, with 16 bases remaining between them. From germline, CDR1 is GTSNPN and CDR2 SVGIG (reference sequence). The CDR3 contains 13 residues. CDR3 in DNA: TGTGCCTGGAGGTGGGCCCACCGACAAGAGCTGTTTTTT. This translates into CAWRWAHRQELFF.

The table lists this clone with a count of one. V and J are TRBV5-1 and TRBJ2-1; weak D call: TRBD2 (7 bases). V lost 4 bases and J lost 4, with 12 bases in between. Germline V gene lookup returns CDR1 SGHRS and CDR2 YFSETQ. The CDR3 is 14 residues long. The CDR3 DNA is TGCGCCAGCAGCCAACGGGGGGCGTACAATGAGCAGTTCTTC. Translation gives CASSQRGAYNEQFF. The whole variable domain, remainder taken from reference TRBV5-1 and TRBJ2-1, is KAGVTQTPRYLIKTRGQQVTLSCSPISGHRSVSWYQQTPGQGLQFLFEYFSETQRNKGNFPGRFSGRQFSNSRSEMNVSTLELGDSALYLCASSQRGAYNEQFFGPGTRLTVL.

The rearrangement joins TRBV6-1 to TRBJ2-7; 11 nucleotides line up with TRBD2. The V segment lost 4 bases and the J segment 0 bases; nucleotides outside the gene matches: 14. The germline V gene encodes CDR1 MNHNS and CDR2 SASEGT. The CDR3 loop spans 19 amino acids. CDR3 loop: CASSALAGATTGSSYEQYF. Here the CDR3 DNA reads TGTGCCAGCAGTGCACTAGCGGGGGCCACGACCGGGAGCTCCTACGAGCAGTACTTC.

The CDR3 reads CASSGSSYNEQFF. In nucleotides, the CDR3 is TGTGCCAGTAGCGGTAGCTCCTACAATGAGCAGTTCTTC. The chain combines TRBV19 with TRBJ2-1; D is undetermined. The CDR3 extends over 13 amino acids. The germline V gene has CDR1 LNHDA and CDR2 SQIVND (reference sequence). V was cut by 6 bases and J by 0 bases, with 6 bases left in between.

The chain uses TRBV12-3 or TRBV12-4 and TRBJ1-2; 7 nucleotides agree with TRBD1. J gave up 4 bases and V 1 base, and 0 bases lay outside the gene matches. CDR3 size: 13 residues. CDR3: CASSLDRGYGYTF. DNA for the CDR3: TGTGCCAGCAGTTTAGACAGGGGCTATGGCTACACCTTC.

The chain couples TRBV18 to TRBJ2-3; unclear D gene. The CDR3 loop spans 13 amino acids. Trimming removed 6 bases at V and 2 bases at J, with 9 bases between. Germline V gene sequence: CDR1 KGHSH, CDR2 LQKENI. The CDR3 DNA follows: TGTGCCAGCTCTCAGTACTACACAGATACGCAGTATTTT. It translates to CASSQYYTDTQYF.

The chain is built from TRBV7-5 and TRBJ1-5; TRBD1 was called by the table and not checked on the DNA. TRBV7-5 constitutes a pseudogene. The CDR3 runs to 16 residues. CDR3 region: CARSLGDSASNQPQHF. The CDR3 bases are TGTGCCAGAAGCTTGGGGGACAGTGCTAGCAATCAGCCCCAGCATTTT.

The V and J genes are TRBV13 and TRBJ1-1; tentatively, D is TRBD1 (5 bases). The CDR3 sequence is 13 residues long. Deletions cut 3 bases from V and 6 bases from J, with 11 bases between. Germline CDR1 reads PRHDT; CDR2 reads FYEKMQ (reference sequence). CDR3 in DNA: TGTGCCAGCAGCTTTGGCGGGGGGTCTGAAGCTTTCTTT. Translated: CASSFGGGSEAFF.

The chain links TRBV9 to TRBJ1-2; the D is unclear. V lost 0 bases and J 0 bases, leaving 3 bases between the germline ends. This CDR3 is built from 13 residues. Germline V gene sequence: CDR1 SGDLS, CDR2 YYNGEE. The CDR3: CASSVATNYGYTF. In nucleotides, the CDR3 is TGTGCCAGCAGCGTAGCCACTAACTATGGCTACACCTTC.

The V gene is TRBV29-1, the J gene TRBJ1-3, with TRBD1 matching 9 bases. In germline, CDR1 is SQVTM, CDR2 ANQGSEA. The CDR3 has 13 residues. V shed 6 bases, J shed 7 bases, and the junction held 7 bases outside the gene matches. As DNA, the CDR3 is TGCAGCGTACAAGGACAGGGGTGGAACACCATATATTTT. Its translation: CSVQGQGWNTIYF.

The V gene is TRBV3-1 (or the pseudogene TRBV3-2), the J gene TRBJ2-7, with TRBD1 matching over 9 bases. V dropped 6 bases and J dropped 5; count of bases not matched to a gene: 11. CDR1 is LGHDT, CDR2 YNNKEL, per germline (reference sequence). The CDR3 loop spans 15 amino acids. CDR3 nucleotide sequence: TGTGCCAGCAGGATGACGGGACAGGGAAGCGACGAGCAGTACTTC. This gives the protein CASRMTGQGSDEQYF.

The chain has TRBV19 and TRBJ1-2; possible D gene TRBD1, 5 bases. The length of the CDR3 is 14 residues. The germline V and J ends were trimmed by 3 bases and 2 bases, with 10 bases remaining between them. The germline V gene encodes CDR1 LNHDA and CDR2 SQIVND (reference sequence). The DNA for the CDR3 is TGTGCCAGTAGTATCCCAGGGCGCAACTATGGCTACACCTTC. It codes for CASSIPGRNYGYTF.

The chain couples TRBV27 to TRBJ2-7; maybe TRBD2 (6 bases). Germline-derived CDR1 and CDR2 are MNHEY and SMNVEV (reference sequence). The CDR3 is made up of 14 amino acids. V gave up 2 bases and J gave up 6 bases, with 14 bases separating them. CDR3 in amino acids: CASSLKGLPIEQYF. The CDR3 nucleotides read TGTGCCAGCAGTTTAAAGGGACTCCCCATCGAGCAGTACTTC.

The V gene is TRBV25-1, the J gene TRBJ2-7, with D tentatively TRBD1 (5 bases). Germline-derived CDR1 and CDR2 are MGHDK and SYGVNS. The CDR3 extends over 12 amino acids. Trimming pared 7 bases from V and 3 bases from J, leaving 10 bases between. The CDR3 spells CASTGLGYEQYF. CDR3 DNA: TGTGCCAGCACAGGGTTGGGCTACGAGCAGTACTTC.

This clone was counted once. The chain joins TRBV19 to TRBJ1-5; tentative D call: TRBD1 (5 bases). The CDR3 runs 13 residues. Germline V gene lookup returns CDR1 LNHDA and CDR2 SQIVND (reference sequence). The ends were cut back, 3 bases at V and 7 bases at J, with 10 bases in the middle. The CDR3 protein is CASSIGAPQPQHF. The CDR3 nucleotides are TGTGCCAGTAGTATTGGGGCGCCGCAGCCCCAGCATTTT.

V usage is TRBV5-1 and J usage is TRBJ1-6; 10 nucleotides line up with TRBD1. V trimming: 0 bases; J trimming: 9 bases; junction bases outside the gene matches: 0. The germline CDR1 and CDR2 sequences are SGHRS and YFSETQ. The CDR3 is 14 amino acids. The CDR3 DNA reads as TGCGCCAGCAGCTTGGGGACAGGGGGTTCACCCCTCCACTTT. This translates into CASSLGTGGSPLHF.

Concerning this clone itself: The sample carries other DNA sequences with the same CDR3. This chain links TRBV9 with TRBJ2-1; 9 bases agree with TRBD1. Germline V CDR1 and CDR2: SGDLS, YYNGEE. The CDR3 is 14 amino acids. V shed 3 bases, J shed 5 bases, and the junction held 3 bases outside the gene matches. The CDR3 nucleotides read TGTGCCAGCAGCGCCCGGGACAGGGACAATGAGCAGTTCTTC. It translates to CASSARDRDNEQFF.

This clone was seen only once. The chain carries TRBV7-2 and TRBJ2-5, with 8 bases lining up with TRBD1. The CDR3 consists of 16 residues. V dropped 1 base and J dropped 5; count of bases not matched to a gene: 9. Germline values: CDR1 SGHTA, CDR2 FQGNSA. The CDR3 protein is CASSLVLDRARETQYF. In DNA, the CDR3 is TGTGCCAGCAGCTTAGTCTTGGACAGGGCGCGGGAGACCCAGTACTTC.

The chain couples TRBV6-5 to TRBJ1-5, with 11 positions matching TRBD1. V gave up 7 bases and J gave up 6 bases; unmatched junction bases: 5. The germline V gene encodes CDR1 MNHEY and CDR2 SVGAGI. CDR3 length equals 14 residues. CDR3 amino acids: CASIRDRGFQPQHF. CDR3 nucleotides: TGTGCCAGCATAAGGGACAGGGGGTTTCAGCCCCAGCATTTT.

As to this clone: Within the sample, other DNA sequences also encode this same CDR3. V is TRBV7-6 and J is TRBJ1-1; no clear D. The V end lost 0 bases, the J end lost 1 base, and 3 bases lay between the germline ends. The germline gives CDR1 SGHVS, CDR2 FNYEAQ. The CDR3 contains 13 residues. In nucleotides, the CDR3 is TGTGCCAGCAGCTTAGCGCGGAACACTGAAGCTTTCTTT. This encodes CASSLARNTEAFF. Full variable domain (remainder filled in from reference TRBV7-6 and TRBJ1-1): GAGVSQSPRYKVTKRGQDVALRCDPISGHVSLYWYRQALGQGPEFLTYFNYEAQQDKSGLPNDRFSAERPEGSISTLTIQRTEQRDSAMYRCASSLARNTEAFFGQGTRLTVV.

V gene TRBV11-3 combines with J gene TRBJ2-3, with a weak D call TRBD1 (6 bases). This CDR3 is 16 amino acids long. Germline assignment: CDR1 SGHNT and CDR2 YENEEA. V was clipped by 0 bases and J by 6 bases, with 16 bases between them. The CDR3 here is CASSLEAGALGDTQYF. The CDR3 DNA sequence: TGTGCCAGCAGCTTAGAAGCAGGGGCCCTGGGGGATACGCAGTATTTT.

This chain joins TRBV5-1 and TRBJ2-5, with 13 bases that match TRBD2. CDR1 is SGHRS, CDR2 YFSETQ, per germline. The CDR3 length is 18 residues. Losses at the gene ends were 4 bases for V and 2 bases for J; bases not matched to a gene: 11. The CDR3 region is CASSLRLAGGPWQETQYF. In DNA, the CDR3 is TGCGCCAGCAGCCTCAGACTAGCGGGGGGCCCCTGGCAAGAGACCCAGTACTTC.

The J gene is TRBJ1-2, the V gene TRBV30; no definite D call. V lost 5 bases and J lost 8, with 12 bases in between. Germline V lookup: CDR1 GTSNPN, CDR2 SVGIG (reference sequence). CDR3 size: 11 residues. CDR3: CAWGRSGGYTF. DNA of the CDR3: TGTGCCTGGGGGCGGAGTGGGGGCTACACCTTC. The full variable domain, completed using reference TRBV30 and TRBJ1-2, is SQTIHQWPATLVQPVGSPLSLECTVEGTSNPNLYWYRQAAGRGLQLLFYSVGIGQISSEVPQNLSASRPQDRQFILSSKKLLLSDSGFYLCAWGRSGGYTFGSGTRLTVV.

This rearrangement joins TRBV3-1 (or the pseudogene TRBV3-2) to TRBJ1-3; no clear D. Trimming took 1 base from V and 0 from J, leaving 10 bases between them. From germline, CDR1 is LGHDT and CDR2 YNNKEL (reference sequence). The CDR3 extends over 16 amino acids. This CDR3 is CASSQGSGRSGNTIYF. In DNA, the CDR3 is TGTGCCAGCAGCCAAGGTTCAGGCCGCTCTGGAAACACCATATATTTT.

The V call is TRBV4-1, the J call TRBJ1-3, with a weak D call TRBD1 (6 bases). Trimming removed 0 bases from V and 0 bases from J, with 12 bases in between. Germline V gene data show CDR1 as MGHRA and CDR2 as YSYEKL. The length of the CDR3 is 17 residues. CDR3 loop: CASSQEGGQISGNTIYF. The CDR3 DNA reads TGCGCCAGCAGCCAAGAGGGGGGGCAGATCTCTGGAAACACCATATATTTT.

The chain links TRBV10-3 to TRBJ2-3; 9 nucleotides match TRBD2. The CDR3 loop spans 14 amino acids. Germline V gene data show CDR1 as ENHRY and CDR2 as SYGVKD. Unmatched junction bases numbered 5, after V lost 4 bases and J lost 6 bases. The CDR3 DNA reads as TGTGCCATCAGTGCAGGAACTAGCGGGGATACGCAGTATTTT. Protein sequence: CAISAGTSGDTQYF.

The chain recombines TRBV5-6 with TRBJ1-2; D remains ambiguous. V was clipped by 3 bases and J by 4 bases, with 4 bases between them. CDR1 SGHDT and CDR2 YYEEEE come from the germline V gene. The CDR3 is 11 residues long. The CDR3 sequence is CASSSGYGYTF. The CDR3, as DNA: TGTGCCAGCAGCTCGGGCTATGGCTACACCTTC.